The TCR beta chain described here comes from a study of blood T cells in healthy people across ages. Per germline, CDR1 DFQATT and CDR2 SNEGSKA (reference sequence). The CDR3 has 17 amino acids. After removal of 4 bases from V and 0 bases from J, the junction contained 12 bases not matched to a gene. Alongside a J-beta primer mix, a sample-barcoded 5' primer served in a second PCR lasting roughly 7 to 12 cycles. TCRdb ran MiXCR on the 5' RACE reads and lists one entry per CDR3 protein. The data hold 650,000 to 700,000 distinct CDR3 sequences, with 52% observed a single time. This clonotype was seen ten or more times.

The sample consisted of blood. The clonotype was recovered from a woman of 80 years or more in good health. The chain employs TRBV20-1 and TRBJ2-1, with TRBD1 identical over 7 bases. CDR3: CSAISSHRGISYNEQFF. CDR3 bases: TGCAGTGCTATTAGTTCCCACAGGGGAATCTCCTACAATGAGCAGTTCTTC.